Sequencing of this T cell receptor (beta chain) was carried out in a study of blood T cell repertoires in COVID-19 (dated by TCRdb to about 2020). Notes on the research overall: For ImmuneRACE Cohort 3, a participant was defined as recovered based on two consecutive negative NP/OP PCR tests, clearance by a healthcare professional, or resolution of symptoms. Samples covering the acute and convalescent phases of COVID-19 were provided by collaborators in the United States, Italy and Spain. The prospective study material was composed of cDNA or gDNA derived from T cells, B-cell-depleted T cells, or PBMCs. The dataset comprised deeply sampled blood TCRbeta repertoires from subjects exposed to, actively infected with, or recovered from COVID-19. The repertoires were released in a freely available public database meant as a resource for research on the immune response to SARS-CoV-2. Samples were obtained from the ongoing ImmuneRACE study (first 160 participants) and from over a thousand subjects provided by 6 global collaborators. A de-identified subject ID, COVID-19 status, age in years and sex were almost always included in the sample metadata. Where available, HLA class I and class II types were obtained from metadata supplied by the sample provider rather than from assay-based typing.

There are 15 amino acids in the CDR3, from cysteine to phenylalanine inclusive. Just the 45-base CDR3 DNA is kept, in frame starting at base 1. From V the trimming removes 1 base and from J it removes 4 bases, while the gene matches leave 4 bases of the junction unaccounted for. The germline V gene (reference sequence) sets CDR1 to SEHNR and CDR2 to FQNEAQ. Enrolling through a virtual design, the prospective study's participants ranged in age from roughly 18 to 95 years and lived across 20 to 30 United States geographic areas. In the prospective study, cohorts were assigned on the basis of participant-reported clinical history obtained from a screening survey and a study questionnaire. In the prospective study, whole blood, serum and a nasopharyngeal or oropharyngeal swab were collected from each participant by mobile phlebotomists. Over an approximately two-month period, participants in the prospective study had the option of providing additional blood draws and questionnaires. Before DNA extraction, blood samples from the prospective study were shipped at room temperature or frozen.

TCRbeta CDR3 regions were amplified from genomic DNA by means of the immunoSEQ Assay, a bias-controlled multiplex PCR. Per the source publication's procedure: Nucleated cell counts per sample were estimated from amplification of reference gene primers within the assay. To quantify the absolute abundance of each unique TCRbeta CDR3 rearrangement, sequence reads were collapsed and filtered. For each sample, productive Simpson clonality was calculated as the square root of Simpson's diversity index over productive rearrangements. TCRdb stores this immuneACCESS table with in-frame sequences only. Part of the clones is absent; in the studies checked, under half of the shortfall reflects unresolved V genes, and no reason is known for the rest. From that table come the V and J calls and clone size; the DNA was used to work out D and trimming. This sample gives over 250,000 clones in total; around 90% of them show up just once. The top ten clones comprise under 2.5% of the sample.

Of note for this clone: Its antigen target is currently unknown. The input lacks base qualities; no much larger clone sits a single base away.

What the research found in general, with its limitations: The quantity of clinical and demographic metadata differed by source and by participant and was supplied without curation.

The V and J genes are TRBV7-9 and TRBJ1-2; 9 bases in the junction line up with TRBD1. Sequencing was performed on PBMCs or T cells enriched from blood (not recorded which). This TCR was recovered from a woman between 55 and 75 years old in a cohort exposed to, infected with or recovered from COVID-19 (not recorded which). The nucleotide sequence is TGTGCCAGCAGCTTAGACGGGACAGGGACCTATGGCTACACCTTC. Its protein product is CASSLDGTGTYGYTF. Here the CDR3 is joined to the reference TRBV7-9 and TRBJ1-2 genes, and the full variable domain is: DTGVSQNPRHKITKRGQNVTFRCDPISEHNRLYWYRQTLGQGPEFLTYFQNEAQLEKSRLLSDRFSAERPKGSFSTLEIQRTEQGDSAMYLCASSLDGTGTYGYTFGSGTRLTVV.